Shown below are 12 T cell receptor beta chains from a single sample sequenced in a study of T-cell reconstitution after alpha-beta-depleted transplantation in children. Preparation of the TCRbeta library used unique molecular identifiers. TCRdb recomputed calls from the PCR reads with MiXCR, one row per CDR3 protein. This table has about 540,000 distinct CDR3 sequences, around 16% appearing once. This sample comprised PBMCs from the stem cell graft donor, obtained from the stem cell graft. The source of these receptors is a human donor who donated a stem cell graft to a child with acute lymphoblastic leukemia.

Ten or more counts support this clonotype. CDR3 protein: CASSFYETANQPQHF. Written as DNA, the CDR3 is TGTGCCAGCAGTTTCTATGAAACGGCCAATCAGCCCCAGCATTTT. This sequence joins TRBV12-3 or TRBV12-4 and TRBJ1-5, with unresolved D. Trimming took 3 bases from V and 3 from J, leaving 12 bases between them. This CDR3 has 15 residues.

This clonotype was counted ten times or more. The J gene is TRBJ1-5, the V gene TRBV12-3 or TRBV12-4; tentative D call: TRBD1 (6 bases). This CDR3 contains 14 residues. Trimming removed 4 bases from V and 0 bases from J, with 7 bases in between. In DNA, the CDR3 is TGTGCCAGCAGTTGGACAGTTAGCAATCAGCCCCAGCATTTT. Its protein is CASSWTVSNQPQHF.

This rearrangement joins TRBV5-1 to TRBJ2-7, with 10 bases fitting TRBD2. Trimming took 1 base from V and 1 from J; bases not matched to a gene: 5. The germline V gene encodes CDR1 SGHRS and CDR2 YFSETQ. The CDR3 is made up of 16 amino acids. The CDR3: CASSLPSGSSSYEQYF. For the CDR3, the DNA is TGCGCCAGCAGCTTGCCTAGCGGGAGTAGTTCCTACGAGCAGTACTTC.

This clonotype was seen a handful of times. The genes are TRBV27 and TRBJ2-3, with D tentatively TRBD1 (5 bases). The ends were cut back, 4 bases at V and 1 base at J, with 9 bases in the middle. The CDR3 sequence is 14 residues long. Germline CDR1 and CDR2: MNHEY and SMNVEV (reference sequence). CDR3 sequence: CASSWGRGTDTQYF. The DNA for the CDR3 is TGTGCCAGCAGTTGGGGCAGGGGCACAGATACGCAGTATTTT.

This rearrangement joins TRBV29-1 to TRBJ1-1; D ambiguous. CDR1 is SQVTM, CDR2 ANQGSEA, per germline. This CDR3 spans 11 amino acids. The V end was cut by 7 bases, the J end by 6 bases, with 12 bases between. CDR3 protein: CSGRVGSEAFF. The CDR3 nucleotides read TGCAGCGGTAGGGTGGGGTCTGAAGCTTTCTTT.

This clonotype was counted only a few times. V usage is TRBV6-1 and J usage is TRBJ1-5, with 7 bases fitting TRBD1. Losses at the gene ends were 7 bases for V and 5 bases for J; bases not matched to a gene: 8. The germline gives CDR1 MNHNS, CDR2 SASEGT. The CDR3 length is 14 residues. CDR3 sequence: CASTNRDRYQPQHF. The CDR3 DNA follows: TGTGCCAGCACTAACCGGGACAGATATCAGCCCCAGCATTTT.

This clonotype has just a few counts. The rearrangement uses TRBV20-1 and TRBJ2-2; D is unclear. The ends were cut back, 6 bases at V and 0 bases at J, with 8 bases in the middle. CDR1 DFQATT and CDR2 SNEGSKA come from the germline V gene (reference sequence). This CDR3 is 13 amino acids long. The CDR3 is CSASTPNTGELFF. The CDR3 region has the DNA TGCAGTGCCTCGACACCGAACACCGGGGAGCTGTTTTTT.

This clonotype was picked up a small number of times. V usage is TRBV7-3 and J usage is TRBJ2-1; TRBD2 agrees at 10 bases. The CDR3 has 15 amino acids. The germline V gene has CDR1 SGHTA and CDR2 FQGTGA. V dropped 3 bases and J dropped 10; count of bases not matched to a gene: 9. The CDR3 protein is CASSLGLAGVEEQFF. CDR3 nucleotides: TGTGCCAGCAGCTTGGGTCTAGCGGGAGTCGAGGAGCAGTTCTTC.

This clonotype occurred a few times. The chain couples TRBV14 to TRBJ2-7; D is perhaps TRBD1 (6 bases). V lost 4 bases and J 2 bases, leaving 15 bases between the germline ends. The germline gives CDR1 SGHDN, CDR2 FVKESK. CDR3 length: 15 amino acids. The CDR3 nucleotides read TGTGCCAGCAGCCGGAGGACAGAGACGGCCTACGAGCAGTACTTC. Translation gives CASSRRTETAYEQYF.

V usage is TRBV12-3 or TRBV12-4 and J usage is TRBJ1-2; TRBD1 agrees at 8 bases. This CDR3 spans 15 amino acids. The ends lost 5 bases at V and 2 bases at J; junction bases unmatched: 7. CDR3 residues: CASSVAGGSNYGYTF. CDR3 bases: TGTGCCAGCAGTGTGGCAGGGGGCTCCAACTATGGCTACACCTTC.

This chain connects TRBV9 to TRBJ2-5; D ambiguous. Germline V gene data show CDR1 as SGDLS and CDR2 as YYNGEE. The V end lost 0 bases, the J end lost 1 base, and 7 bases lay between the germline ends. The CDR3 loop spans 14 amino acids. The CDR3 reads CASSVDRTQETQYF. The CDR3, as DNA: TGTGCCAGCAGCGTAGACAGAACCCAAGAGACCCAGTACTTC.

The rearrangement links TRBV19 to TRBJ2-1; 9 nucleotides line up with TRBD1. CDR1 LNHDA and CDR2 SQIVND come from the germline V gene (reference sequence). J gave up 8 bases and V 5 bases, and 10 bases lay outside the gene matches. The length of the CDR3 is 15 residues. CDR3 nucleotide sequence: TGTGCCAGTAGTGTACCGGGACAGGGTGTCGATGAGCAGTTCTTC. This gives the protein CASSVPGQGVDEQFF. Full variable domain (rest looked up from reference TRBV19 and TRBJ2-1): DGGITQSPKYLFRKEGQNVTLSCEQNLNHDAMYWYRQDPGQGLRLIYYSQIVNDFQKGDIAEGYSVSREKKESFPLTVTSAQKNPTAFYLCASSVPGQGVDEQFFGPGTRLTVL.